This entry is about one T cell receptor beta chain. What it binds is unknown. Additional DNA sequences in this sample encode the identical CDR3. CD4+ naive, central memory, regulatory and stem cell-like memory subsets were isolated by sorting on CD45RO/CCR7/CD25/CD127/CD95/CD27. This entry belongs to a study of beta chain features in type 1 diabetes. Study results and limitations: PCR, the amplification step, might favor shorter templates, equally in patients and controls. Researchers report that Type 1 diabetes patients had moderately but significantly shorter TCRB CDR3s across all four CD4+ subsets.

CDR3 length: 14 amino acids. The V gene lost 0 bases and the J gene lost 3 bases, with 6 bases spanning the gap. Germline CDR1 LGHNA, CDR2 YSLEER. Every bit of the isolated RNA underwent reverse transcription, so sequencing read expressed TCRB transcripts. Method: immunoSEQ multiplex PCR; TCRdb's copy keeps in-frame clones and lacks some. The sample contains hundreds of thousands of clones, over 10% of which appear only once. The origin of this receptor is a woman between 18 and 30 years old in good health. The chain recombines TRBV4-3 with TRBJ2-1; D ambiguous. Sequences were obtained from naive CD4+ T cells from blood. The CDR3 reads CASSQDRIYNEQFF. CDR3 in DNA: TGCGCCAGCAGCCAAGATAGAATCTACAATGAGCAGTTCTTC.